This TCR beta chain appears in the sequencing data of a study of circulating and synovial CD4+ cells in juvenile arthritis. The table came from immunoSEQ multiplex PCR; TCRdb's copy has only in-frame clones and leaves some out. The repertoire includes approximately 1,500 clones, approximately 88% of them detected once, and about 3.2% sits in the top ten. The CDR3 is made up of 15 amino acids. Germline V CDR1 and CDR2: SGHAT, FQNNGV. After removal of 0 bases from V and 1 base from J, the junction contained 0 bases not matched to a gene. The chain has TRBV11-2 and TRBJ1-5, with 7 bases that match TRBD1. The sequencing input was HLA-DR+ CD4+ T cells from blood. Subset: circulating pathogenic-like lymphocytes, sorted as HLA-DR+CD14-CD3+CD4+CD25low/- blood T cells. The TCR sequence derives from a human donor with juvenile idiopathic arthritis. The CDR3 is CASSLDRGSNQPQHF. DNA of the CDR3: TGTGCCAGCAGCTTAGACAGGGGGAGCAATCAGCCCCAGCATTTT. The whole variable domain, filled in from reference TRBV11-2 and TRBJ1-5, reads EAGVAQSPRYKIIEKRQSVAFWCNPISGHATLYWYQQILGQGPKLLIQFQNNGVVDDSQLPKDRFSAERLKGVDSTLKIQPAKLEDSAVYLCASSLDRGSNQPQHFGDGTRLSIL.